What follows are 17 T cell receptor beta chains derived from one specimen sequenced in a study of T cells after posttransplantation cyclophosphamide. Treatment was busulfan-fludarabine conditioning, a marrow graft, and cyclophosphamide on days +3 and +4. Assay used: immunoSEQ multiplex PCR; TCRdb lists only in-frame clones, some missing. Singletons are absent from the sample, which has some 11,000 clones. The sequencing here drew on PBMCs, taken after allogeneic stem cell transplant with posttransplant cyclophosphamide. These receptors all come from a female patient between 35 and 55 years old who received an allogeneic stem cell transplant from a related donor, was CMV-positive, and had acute GVHD only. Certain T cells may be donor cells from the graft.

At least ten counts were recorded for this clone. This chain links TRBV10-1 with TRBJ2-2, with 14 bases aligning to TRBD2. V lost 5 bases, J lost 3 bases, and 5 bases stayed unmatched. CDR3 size: 17 residues. CDR1 and CDR2 (germline): WNHNN, SYGVQD (reference sequence). CDR3 DNA: TGCGCCAGCAGTCCGGGACTAGCGGGGGAGTACACCGGGGAGCTGTTTTTT. Encoded protein: CASSPGLAGEYTGELFF.

This clone turned up a few times. This chain links TRBV11-2 with TRBJ2-1; TRBD2 agrees at 7 bases. This CDR3 is built from 14 residues. V shed 5 bases and J 2 bases; nucleotides not matched to a gene: 3. Per the germline V gene, CDR1 is SGHAT and CDR2 is FQNNGV. For the CDR3, the DNA is TGTGCCAGCAGCATCCGGGGGGCCTACAATGAGCAGTTCTTC. Protein product: CASSIRGAYNEQFF.

This clone was picked up many times. This chain connects TRBV5-4 to TRBJ2-2; 14 bases fit TRBD2. V was clipped by 0 bases and J by 8 bases; unmatched bases: 6. Germline V gene sequence: CDR1 SGHNT, CDR2 YYREEE (reference sequence). This CDR3 is built from 17 residues. The CDR3 region has the DNA TGTGCCAGCAGCTTGGCGGGACTAGCGGGAGTTTCGGGGGAGCTGTTTTTT. Protein product: CASSLAGLAGVSGELFF.

This clone was recorded many times. The chain employs TRBV5-3 and TRBJ2-3; 8 positions match TRBD1. TRBV5-3 is flagged as an ORF with uncertain function. Trimming removed 2 bases from V and 1 base from J; junction bases left unmatched: 3. There are 15 residues in the CDR3. CDR3 loop: CARSFGQGGTDTQYF. In DNA, the CDR3 is TGTGCCAGAAGCTTCGGACAGGGAGGCACAGATACGCAGTATTTT.

This clone came up many times. J is TRBJ2-2 and V is TRBV4-3; the match to TRBD2 covers 8 bases. Germline CDR1 is LGHNA and CDR2 is YSLEER. The CDR3 runs 16 residues. The junction had 3 bases not matched to a gene; V was cut back by 0 bases and J by 3 bases. The CDR3 reads CASSQDGAGDTGELFF. The CDR3 DNA reads TGCGCCAGCAGCCAAGACGGAGCGGGAGACACCGGGGAGCTGTTTTTT.

The genes are TRBV6-6 and TRBJ1-2; the D gene is possibly TRBD1 (6 bases). Germline CDR1 MNHNY, CDR2 SVGAGI (reference sequence). The CDR3 sequence is 14 residues long. Trimming pared 6 bases from V and 5 bases from J, leaving 16 bases between. The CDR3 sequence is CASRSGGLSYGYTF. The CDR3 DNA follows: TGTGCCAGCAGAAGCGGGGGCCTCTCTTATGGCTACACCTTC.

In its sample, this clone was seen many times. J is TRBJ2-3 and V is TRBV2; TRBD1 agrees at 8 bases. V trimming: 6 bases; J trimming: 2 bases; junction bases outside the gene matches: 7. Germline V gene sequence: CDR1 SNHLY, CDR2 FYNNEI. The CDR3 sequence is 15 residues long. The CDR3 sequence: CASRDRVKHTDTQYF. CDR3 in DNA: TGTGCCAGCAGGGACAGGGTGAAACACACAGATACGCAGTATTTT.

The table lists this clone with a few counts. This chain joins TRBV9 and TRBJ2-3, with TRBD1 matching 7 bases. V lost 4 bases to trimming and J lost 2 bases; unmatched junction nucleotides: 4. CDR1 is SGDLS and CDR2 is YYNGEE in the germline V gene. There are 14 residues in the CDR3. The CDR3 sequence: CASSPGTDTDTQYF. DNA for the CDR3: TGTGCCAGCAGCCCCGGGACAGACACAGATACGCAGTATTTT. The variable domain in full, with the rest retrieved from reference TRBV9 and TRBJ2-3, is DSGVTQTPKHLITATGQRVTLRCSPRSGDLSVYWYQQSLDQGLQFLIQYYNGEERAKGNILERFSAQQFPDLHSELNLSSLELGDSALYFCASSPGTDTDTQYFGPGTRLTVL.

This clone has at least ten counts. The CDR3 DNA follows: TGTGCCAGCAGTTACTCGTCTAGACAGGGATCCTACGAGCAGTACTTC. As protein: CASSYSSRQGSYEQYF. The chain couples TRBV6-5 to TRBJ2-7; 7 nucleotides match TRBD1. CDR3 length equals 16 residues. V gave up 0 bases and J gave up 1 base; unmatched junction bases: 6. Germline V gene data show CDR1 as MNHEY and CDR2 as SVGAGI.

The sample holds many counts of this clone. The rearrangement joins TRBV7-6 to TRBJ1-5; no clear D. Germline-derived CDR1 and CDR2 are SGHVS and FNYEAQ. The CDR3 has 13 residues. V lost 4 bases to trimming and J lost 4 bases, with 8 bases between them. The CDR3 here is CASSWAENQPQHF. In DNA, the CDR3 is TGTGCCAGCAGCTGGGCAGAAAATCAGCCCCAGCATTTT.

In this sample, this clone turned up many times. The chain has TRBV19 and TRBJ1-1, with D tentatively TRBD1 (6 bases). CDR1 is LNHDA and CDR2 is SQIVND in the germline V gene (reference sequence). The CDR3 runs 16 residues. With 4 bases removed from V and 0 bases from J, the gap between germline ends came to 15 bases. The CDR3 sequence: CASSTLTGYMNTEAFF. For the CDR3, the DNA is TGTGCCAGTAGTACGTTGACAGGCTACATGAACACTGAAGCTTTCTTT. Combining the CDR3 with reference TRBV19 and TRBJ1-1 gives the whole variable domain DGGITQSPKYLFRKEGQNVTLSCEQNLNHDAMYWYRQDPGQGLRLIYYSQIVNDFQKGDIAEGYSVSREKKESFPLTVTSAQKNPTAFYLCASSTLTGYMNTEAFFGQGTRLTVV.

In this sample, this clone turned up many times. The V gene is TRBV9, the J gene TRBJ2-2; 10 nucleotides align to TRBD2. There are 18 residues in the CDR3. Germline V gives CDR1 SGDLS, CDR2 YYNGEE. V trimming: 1 base; J trimming: 2 bases; junction bases outside the gene matches: 8. DNA for the CDR3: TGTGCCAGCAGCGTAACTCCGGGACTAGCGCCTAACACCGGGGAGCTGTTTTTT. Its protein is CASSVTPGLAPNTGELFF.

Many counts were recorded for this clone. The V gene is TRBV19, the J gene TRBJ2-1; 15 positions match TRBD2. The germline V gene has CDR1 LNHDA and CDR2 SQIVND (reference sequence). The junction had 2 bases not matched to a gene; V was cut back by 1 base and J by 7 bases. The CDR3 runs 16 residues. This CDR3 is CASSIAGTSGRNEQFF. CDR3 bases: TGTGCCAGTAGTATAGCGGGGACTAGCGGGAGGAATGAGCAGTTCTTC.

This clone was counted only a few times. This chain connects TRBV19 to TRBJ2-3, with D possibly TRBD1 on 6 matching bases. The V gene lost 5 bases and the J gene lost 3 bases, with 12 bases spanning the gap. Germline CDR1 and CDR2: LNHDA and SQIVND (reference sequence). There are 14 residues in the CDR3. The CDR3 region has the DNA TGTGCCAGTAGTTTTGGCCAGGGGACAGATACGCAGTATTTT. Protein: CASSFGQGTDTQYF.

By frequency in the sample, this clone is medium-sized. V gene TRBV5-1 combines with J gene TRBJ2-1; TRBD2 matches 10 bases. Trimming at V came to 3 bases and at J to 6 bases, leaving 9 bases not matched to a gene. This CDR3 spans 16 amino acids. CDR1 and CDR2 (germline): SGHRS, YFSETQ. For the CDR3, the DNA is TGCGCCAGCAGCTCGGAAGCGGGGGGGCAGAGCAATGAGCAGTTCTTC. Amino acids: CASSSEAGGQSNEQFF.

The table lists this clone with many counts. V and J are TRBV10-2 and TRBJ2-1; 7 bases match TRBD2. V was clipped by 2 bases and J by 9 bases; unmatched bases: 4. The V gene's germline CDR1 is WSHSY and CDR2 SAAADI. The CDR3 spans 13 residues. The chain's CDR3 is CASSETVAGEQFF. The CDR3, as DNA: TGCGCCAGCAGTGAGACCGTAGCGGGTGAGCAGTTCTTC.

This clone was found many times. The gene calls are TRBV6-1 and TRBJ1-1, with 10 bases that match TRBD1. CDR1 is MNHNS, CDR2 SASEGT, per germline. The junction had 10 bases not matched to a gene; V was cut back by 11 bases and J by 4 bases. CDR3 length equals 14 residues. The CDR3 sequence: CAAIDRGLTTEAFF. The CDR3, as DNA: TGTGCCGCAATCGACAGGGGGCTGACCACTGAAGCTTTCTTT.